The rows below give T cell receptor beta chains drawn from one sample of a study of cytomegalovirus exposure and HLA in healthy donors. Sequenced by immunoSEQ multiplex PCR; TCRdb stores in-frame clones only, minus some. Of around 140,000 clones listed, roughly three fifths are singletons. Sequencing used PBMCs. These receptors originate from a woman between 35 and 50 years old in good health and CMV-seronegative. Each CDR3 is given with its conserved first and last residue. The D gene is left open where the match is weak. Some rows have no size entry. The others give once, few or many, or a class for an expanded clone.

>.|TRBV5-4|TRBJ2-3|.
CASSSSGRVSTDTQYF
TGTGCCAGCAGCTCGAGTGGGCGGGTGAGCACAGATACGCAGTATTTT
>.|TRBV19|TRBJ2-1|TRBD2
CASSAWTSGASYNEQFF
TGTGCCAGTAGCGCGTGGACTAGCGGGGCCTCCTACAATGAGCAGTTCTTC
>.|TRBV7-9|TRBJ2-3|TRBD1
CASSDGTASTDTQYF
TGTGCCAGCAGCGACGGGACAGCAAGCACAGATACGCAGTATTTT
>.|TRBV19|TRBJ1-1|TRBD1
CASSRQGLNTEAFF
TGTGCCAGTAGTAGACAGGGCCTGAACACTGAAGCTTTCTTT
>.|TRBV27|TRBJ2-3|.
CASSLLPPTAETDTQYF
TGTGCCAGCAGTTTATTACCCCCTACAGCGGAGACAGATACGCAGTATTTT
>few|TRBV7-2|TRBJ1-4|.
CASSLQQGPGEKLFF
TGTGCCAGCAGCTTACAACAGGGTCCTGGTGAAAAACTGTTTTTT
>.|TRBV9|TRBJ2-1|.
CASSVGPGLYNEQFF
TGTGCCAGCAGCGTGGGCCCGGGACTTTACAATGAGCAGTTCTTC
>.|TRBV5-1|TRBJ2-3|.
CASSPGDTQYF
TGCGCCAGCAGCCCGGGAGATACGCAGTATTTT
>few|TRBV20-1|TRBJ1-2|.
CSARAINGYTF
TGCAGTGCTAGGGCAATTAACGGCTACACCTTC
>.|TRBV6-5|TRBJ1-2|.
CASSYSKFGQKGYTF
TGTGCCAGCAGTTACTCGAAATTTGGACAAAAAGGCTACACCTTC
>.|TRBV18|TRBJ1-1|TRBD1
CASSPSGTGHMNTEAFF
TGTGCCAGCTCACCGAGTGGGACAGGGCACATGAACACTGAAGCTTTCTTT
>.|TRBV7-2|TRBJ1-2|.
CASSLGLGYTF
TGTGCCAGCAGCTTAGGTCTAGGCTACACCTTC
>.|TRBV5-6|TRBJ1-6|TRBD1
CASSLQGAAHSSYNSPLHF
TGTGCCAGCAGCTTGCAGGGGGCCGCACACAGCTCCTATAATTCCCCCCTCCACTTT
>.|TRBV5-5|TRBJ1-1|TRBD1
CASSFRDSPTEAFF
TGTGCCAGCAGCTTCCGGGACAGTCCCACTGAAGCTTTCTTT
>.|TRBV18|TRBJ1-5|TRBD1
CASSPSGGYDQPQHF
TGTGCCAGCTCACCCTCAGGGGGCTACGATCAGCCCCAGCATTTT